Listed below are T cell receptor beta chains from one sample, sequenced in a study of neurological immune-mediated disorders. TCRdb redid the calling of the 5' RACE reads with MiXCR, one entry per CDR3 protein. The profile covers 50,000 or so distinct CDR3 sequences, with 10% appearing a single time and over 20% taken by the ten largest. The sample was PBMCs. These receptor sequences come from a middle-aged woman with HTLV-1-associated myelopathy (HAM/TSP). Both conserved end residues are part of each CDR3.

J | V | CDR3
TRBJ2-7 | TRBV5-1 | CASSLRTSGPFEQYF
TRBJ1-6 | TRBV6-2/TRBV6-3 | CASSYGRGTPLHF
TRBJ2-4 | TRBV20-1 | CSARGWGPKNIQYF
TRBJ2-5 | TRBV5-1 | CASSLFGGRRETQYF
TRBJ2-1 | TRBV7-8 | CASSLAGGRNEQFF
TRBJ2-7 | TRBV5-1 | CASSLGGTGNYEQYF
TRBJ2-7 | TRBV4-1 | CASSQDLGTASYEQYF
TRBJ2-7 | TRBV5-1 | CASSTGQGRWEQYF
TRBJ1-4 | TRBV11-3 | CASSPSRYRPEEKLFF
TRBJ2-4 | TRBV5-1 | CASSLEGEGGENIQYF
TRBJ1-1 | TRBV29-1 | CSVGRAMNTEAFF
TRBJ1-2 | TRBV20-1 | CSASVPGQGGYGYTF
TRBJ2-7 | TRBV6-6 | CASAVAGGQSYEQYF
TRBJ2-1 | TRBV2 | CASRVNRDSYNEQFF
TRBJ1-1 | TRBV11-2 | CASSFFKMGAEAFF
TRBJ2-1 | TRBV11-3 | CASSLLGGVPEQFF
TRBJ2-4 | TRBV6-1 | CASSEQPLAKNIQYF
TRBJ1-1 | TRBV12-3/TRBV12-4 | CASRQGQGRTEAFF